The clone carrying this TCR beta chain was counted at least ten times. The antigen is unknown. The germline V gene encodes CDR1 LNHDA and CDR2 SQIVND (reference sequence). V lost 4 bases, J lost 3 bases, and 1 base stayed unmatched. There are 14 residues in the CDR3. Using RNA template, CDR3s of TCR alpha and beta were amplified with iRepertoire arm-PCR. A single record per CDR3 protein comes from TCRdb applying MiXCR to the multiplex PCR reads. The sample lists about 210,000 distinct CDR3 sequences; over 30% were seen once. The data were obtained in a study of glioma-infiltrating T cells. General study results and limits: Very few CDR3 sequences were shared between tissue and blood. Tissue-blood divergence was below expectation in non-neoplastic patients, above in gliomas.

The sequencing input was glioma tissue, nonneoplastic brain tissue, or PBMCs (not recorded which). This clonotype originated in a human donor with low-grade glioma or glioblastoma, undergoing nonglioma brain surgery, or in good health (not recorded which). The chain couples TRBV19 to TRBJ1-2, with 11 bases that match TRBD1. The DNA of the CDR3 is TGTGCCAGTAGTACGGGACAGGGGGACTATGGCTACACCTTC. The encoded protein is CASSTGQGDYGYTF.